This is a list of T cell receptor beta chains from one sample in a study of blood T cell repertoires in COVID-19. Here immunoSEQ multiplex PCR was the method, and the copy in TCRdb shows in-frame clones only, minus some. The data contain some 68,000 clones, 80% to 90% of them singletons. The sequencing sample was made of peripheral blood. The receptors were sampled from a man aged 45-60 years with acute or convalescent COVID-19. Both conserved end residues are trimmed from each CDR3. A D gene is named only where the DNA matches it firmly.

>.|TRBJ1-3|TRBV29-1
SANTDFSGNTIY
>.|TRBJ1-1|TRBV14
ASSLGLLDAYSNTEAF
>TRBD1|TRBJ1-1|TRBV28
ASSSLTGGGSEAF
>.|TRBJ1-4|TRBV13
ASSLGQGLGTNEKLF
>TRBD1|TRBJ1-5|TRBV4-2
ASSQTDRGNQPQH
>.|TRBJ2-1|TRBV7-9
ASSSPQTAPRPNEQF
>TRBD1|TRBJ1-1|TRBV11-2
ASSFGTGSATEAF
>TRBD2|TRBJ2-3|TRBV24-1
ATSDHPGTSSDTDTQY
>TRBD1|TRBJ2-3|TRBV6-2/TRBV6-3
ASSFVDRGTDTQY
>.|TRBJ1-2|TRBV2
ASMGQTNYGYT
>TRBD1|TRBJ1-5|TRBV10-2
ASSESSGGHQPQH
>TRBD2|TRBJ2-1|TRBV6-4
ASSSGTSGRNEQF
>TRBD1|TRBJ1-1|TRBV7-9
ASSPGQGNTYTEAF
>TRBD2|TRBJ2-5|TRBV7-9
ASSATSGGMETQY
>.|TRBJ1-5|TRBV24-1
ATSDPDQPQH
>.|TRBJ1-1|TRBV6-5
ASSLEDVDAF
>TRBD1|TRBJ1-2|TRBV30
AWSVAQGVGGYT
>.|TRBJ1-2|TRBV28
ASSSTGLGPYGYT